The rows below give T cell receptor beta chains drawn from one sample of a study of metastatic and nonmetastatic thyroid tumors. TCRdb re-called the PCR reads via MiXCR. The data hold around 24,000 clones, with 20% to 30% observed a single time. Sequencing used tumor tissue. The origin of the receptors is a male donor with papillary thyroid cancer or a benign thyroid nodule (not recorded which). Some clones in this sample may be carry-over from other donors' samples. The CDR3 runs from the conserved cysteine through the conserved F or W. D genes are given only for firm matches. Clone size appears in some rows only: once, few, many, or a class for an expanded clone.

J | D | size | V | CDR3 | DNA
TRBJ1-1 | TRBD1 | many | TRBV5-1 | CASSSLGTGNTEAFF | TGCGCCAGCAGCAGCCTCGGGACAGGGAACACTGAAGCTTTCTTT
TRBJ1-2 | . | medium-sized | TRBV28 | CASSLIPGSLGYTF | TGTGCCAGCAGTTTAATCCCCGGGTCCCTAGGCTACACCTTC
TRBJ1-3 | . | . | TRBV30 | CAWRYEPGRRNTIYF | TGTGCCTGGAGGTACGAACCGGGACGTAGGAACACCATATATTTT
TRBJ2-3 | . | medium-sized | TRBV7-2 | CASSSRDRDTQYF | TGTGCCAGCAGCTCCAGGGATAGGGATACGCAGTATTTT
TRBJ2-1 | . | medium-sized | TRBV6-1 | CASSESKGTRRSNEQFF | TGTGCCAGCAGTGAAAGTAAAGGGACTCGGAGGTCCAATGAGCAGTTCTTC
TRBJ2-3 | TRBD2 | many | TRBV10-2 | CASSPGLSSTDTQYF | TGCGCCAGCAGTCCGGGACTAAGTTCCACAGATACGCAGTATTTT
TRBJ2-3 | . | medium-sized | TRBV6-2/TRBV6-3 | CASSGSESDTQYF | TGTGCCAGCAGTGGGTCGGAGTCAGATACGCAGTATTTT
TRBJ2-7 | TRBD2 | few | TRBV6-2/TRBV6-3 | CASSRAGCRYEQYF | TGTGCCAGCAGTAGAGCGGGATGTAGGTACGAGCAGTACTTC
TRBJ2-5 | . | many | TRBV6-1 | CASSIRGGGETQYF | TGTGCCAGCAGCATCAGGGGAGGTGGAGAGACCCAGTACTTC
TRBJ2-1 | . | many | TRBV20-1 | CSAQKRNEQFF | TGCAGTGCCCAGAAACGAAATGAGCAGTTCTTC
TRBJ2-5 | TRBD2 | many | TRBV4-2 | CASSQDTSGSETQYF | TGTGCCAGCAGCCAAGATACTAGCGGGAGTGAGACCCAGTACTTC
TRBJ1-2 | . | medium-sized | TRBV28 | CASSATPSGIGGYTF | TGTGCCAGCAGTGCCACCCCCTCAGGGATCGGTGGCTACACCTTC
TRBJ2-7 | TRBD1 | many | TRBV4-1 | CASSQGTGAITYEQYF | TGCGCCAGCAGCCAAGGGACAGGGGCGATAACCTACGAGCAGTACTTC
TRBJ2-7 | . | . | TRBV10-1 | CASSPVRTYDQYF | TGCGCCAGCAGTCCGGTCCGAACCTACGATCAGTACTTC
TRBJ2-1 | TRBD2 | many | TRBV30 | CAWSVYGTRVYNEQFF | TGTGCCTGGAGTGTATACGGGACTAGAGTATACAATGAGCAGTTCTTC
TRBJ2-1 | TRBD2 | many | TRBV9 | CASSYSGSSYNEQFF | TGTGCCAGCAGCTATAGCGGGAGCTCCTACAATGAGCAGTTCTTC
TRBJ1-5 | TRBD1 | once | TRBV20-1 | CSARGGQGFSYSNQPQHF | TGCAGTGCTAGAGGCGGACAGGGGTTTTCCTATAGCAATCAGCCCCAGCATTTT
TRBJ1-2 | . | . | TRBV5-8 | CAKSSTGEANYGYTF | TGTGCCAAGAGCTCCACCGGGGAGGCGAACTATGGCTACACCTTC
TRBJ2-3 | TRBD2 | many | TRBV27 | CASSWDMREGSTDTQYF | TGTGCCAGCAGTTGGGATATGCGGGAGGGAAGCACAGATACGCAGTATTTT
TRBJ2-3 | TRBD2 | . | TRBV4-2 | CASSQGAGVSDTQYF | TGTGCCAGCAGCCAAGGGGCGGGAGTATCAGATACGCAGTATTTT
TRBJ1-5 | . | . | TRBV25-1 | CASSGPYSNQPQHF | TGTGCCAGCAGTGGCCCTTATAGCAATCAGCCCCAGCATTTT
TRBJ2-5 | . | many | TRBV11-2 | CASGQRDQRFRTQYF | TGTGCCAGCGGACAGAGGGATCAACGGTTCAGAACCCAGTACTTC
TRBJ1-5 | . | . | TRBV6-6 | CASSYSPDANQPQHF | TGTGCCAGCAGTTACTCGCCGGACGCGAATCAGCCCCAGCATTTT
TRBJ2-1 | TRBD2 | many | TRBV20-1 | CSAPTSGSWNEQFF | TGCAGTGCACCGACTAGCGGGAGCTGGAATGAGCAGTTCTTC
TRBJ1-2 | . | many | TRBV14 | CASSQDHRFRYGYTF | TGTGCCAGCAGCCAAGATCACAGGTTTCGATATGGCTACACCTTC
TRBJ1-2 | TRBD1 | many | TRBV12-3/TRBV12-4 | CASRLDRDGYTF | TGTGCCAGCAGACTAGACAGGGATGGCTACACCTTC
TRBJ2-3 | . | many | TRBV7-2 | CASSLNADTQYF | TGTGCCAGCAGCCTAAACGCAGATACGCAGTATTTT
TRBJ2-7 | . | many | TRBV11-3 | CASSYRDTTYEQYF | TGTGCCAGCAGTTACCGGGACACGACCTACGAGCAGTACTTC
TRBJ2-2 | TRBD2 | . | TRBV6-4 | CASRRGSGSTGELFF | TGTGCGAGCAGACGAGGGAGCGGGAGCACCGGGGAGCTGTTTTTT
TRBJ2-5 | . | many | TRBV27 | CASRRQNQETQYF | TGTGCCAGCAGAAGACAGAACCAAGAGACCCAGTACTTC
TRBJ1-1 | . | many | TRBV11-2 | CASRQQNTEAFF | TGTGCCAGCCGCCAACAGAACACTGAAGCTTTCTTT
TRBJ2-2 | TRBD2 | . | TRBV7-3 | CANYRGLANTGELFF | TGTGCCAACTACCGGGGACTAGCAAACACCGGGGAGCTGTTTTTT
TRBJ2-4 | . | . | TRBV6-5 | CAGSYSGERSYF | TGTGCCGGCAGTTACTCTGGTGAGAGGTCATACTTC
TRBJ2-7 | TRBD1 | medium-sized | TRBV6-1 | CASSEMGQFYEQYF | TGTGCCAGCAGCGAAATGGGACAGTTCTACGAGCAGTACTTC
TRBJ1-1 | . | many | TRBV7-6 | CASSSSLNTEAFF | TGTGCCAGCAGTTCAAGTTTGAACACTGAAGCTTTCTTT